The 27 T cell receptor beta chains presented below share a single source sample, sequenced in a study of T cell repertoires in cytomegalovirus infection. TCRdb reprocessed the reads via MiXCR and lists one record per CDR3 protein. The sample gives 250,000 to 300,000 distinct CDR3 sequences, roughly 26% of which show up once; approximately 15% is in the top ten. The sequenced sample was PBMCs. The receptors come from a human donor in good health (CMV status not recorded). Some clones in this sample may be carry-over from other donors' samples.

The chain combines TRBV20-1 with TRBJ1-6, with D perhaps matching TRBD1 (5 bases). The germline gives CDR1 DFQATT, CDR2 SNEGSKA (reference sequence). Trimming took off 3 bases at V and 6 bases at J, with 9 bases between the two ends. This CDR3 is built from 13 residues. The CDR3 DNA reads as TGCAGTGCTAGTTGGCAGGGTAATTCACCCCTCCACTTT. It translates to CSASWQGNSPLHF.

V gene TRBV7-3 combines with J gene TRBJ1-2, with D maybe TRBD1 (5 bases). The CDR3 runs to 14 residues. Trimming stripped 5 bases from V and 4 bases from J, with 14 bases between. Germline V gives CDR1 SGHTA, CDR2 FQGTGA. CDR3 residues: CASSPGWGAYGYTF. DNA for the CDR3: TGTGCCAGCAGCCCAGGGTGGGGCGCCTATGGCTACACCTTC.

The V and J genes are TRBV19 and TRBJ2-2; perhaps TRBD2 as D (5 bases). V was shortened by 9 bases and J by 1 base, with 9 bases between the two germline ends. CDR3 length: 13 amino acids. Germline V lookup: CDR1 LNHDA, CDR2 SQIVND (reference sequence). CDR3 bases: TGTGCCAGCCTGGGGAGGAACACCGGGGAGCTGTTTTTT. Protein: CASLGRNTGELFF.

This clonotype was observed at least ten times. The chain joins TRBV7-2 to TRBJ2-5, with TRBD2 identical over 13 bases. Germline V gives CDR1 SGHTA, CDR2 FQGNSA. The J segment lost 0 bases and the V segment lost 5 bases, leaving 9 bases of the junction unmatched. The CDR3 is made up of 18 amino acids. CDR3 loop: CASSRGTSGVGYQETQYF. The CDR3, as DNA: TGTGCCAGCAGCAGAGGGACTAGCGGGGTGGGGTACCAAGAGACCCAGTACTTC.

This rearrangement joins TRBV14 to TRBJ2-1, with 7 bases lining up with TRBD1. Germline assignment: CDR1 SGHDN and CDR2 FVKESK. Trimming at V came to 2 bases and at J to 8 bases, leaving 3 bases not matched to a gene. The CDR3 loop spans 13 amino acids. The CDR3 bases are TGTGCCAGCAGCCAAAACAGGGGTGATGAGCAGTTCTTC. The encoded protein is CASSQNRGDEQFF.

The chain uses TRBV20-1 and TRBJ2-7; the match to TRBD1 covers 7 bases. Germline V gene sequence: CDR1 DFQATT, CDR2 SNEGSKA (reference sequence). The length of the CDR3 is 14 residues. The trim removed 4 bases at V and 3 bases at J, leaving 9 bases unmatched. CDR3 DNA sequence: TGCAGTGCTATAGGACAGGCTAATTTCTACGAGCAGTACTTC. Translated: CSAIGQANFYEQYF.

This clonotype was counted at least ten times. The chain recombines TRBV28 with TRBJ2-1; D might be TRBD1 (5 bases). V was cut by 6 bases and J by 8 bases, with 17 bases left in between. This CDR3 spans 14 amino acids. Germline V CDR1 and CDR2: MDHEN, SYDVKM. CDR3 sequence: CASSPDPQGDEQFF. DNA of the CDR3: TGTGCCAGCAGCCCAGACCCCCAAGGGGATGAGCAGTTCTTC.

Ten or more counts support this clonotype. The V gene is TRBV7-2, the J gene TRBJ2-2; D call uncertain. V was trimmed by 5 bases and J by 0 bases, leaving 7 bases between them. CDR1 and CDR2 from the germline V gene are SGHTA and FQGNSA. CDR3 length: 14 residues. The DNA of the CDR3 is TGTGCCAGCAGCCTGACCACGAACACCGGGGAGCTGTTTTTT. The encoded protein is CASSLTTNTGELFF. Based on the CDR3 plus reference TRBV7-2 and TRBJ2-2, the full variable domain is GAGVSQSPSNKVTEKGKDVELRCDPISGHTALYWYRQSLGQGLEFLIYFQGNSAPDKSGLPSDRFSAERTGGSVSTLTIQRTQQEDSAVYLCASSLTTNTGELFFGEGSRLTVL.

This chain connects TRBV6-4 to TRBJ2-6, with D perhaps matching TRBD1 (5 bases). CDR1 is MRHNA and CDR2 is SNTAGT in the germline V gene. Trimming stripped 2 bases from V and 0 bases from J, with 14 bases between. This CDR3 has 18 residues. CDR3: CASSDGSGSSSGANVLTF. CDR3 in DNA: TGTGCCAGCAGTGACGGATCAGGGTCTAGCTCTGGGGCCAACGTCCTGACTTTC.

J is TRBJ2-1 and V is TRBV7-8; a possible D gene is TRBD1 (6 bases). This CDR3 has 13 residues. Germline V gene lookup returns CDR1 SGHVS and CDR2 FQNEAQ. V gave up 4 bases and J gave up 7 bases, with 11 bases separating them. The CDR3 reads CASSSQGQNEQFF. The CDR3 bases are TGTGCCAGCAGCTCACAGGGCCAGAATGAGCAGTTCTTC.

The CDR3 DNA reads as TGTGCCACTTCCTCTAGCGGGGAAACGTACAATGAGCAGTTCTTC. Translation gives CATSSSGETYNEQFF. The rearrangement links TRBV27 to TRBJ2-1; 9 bases align to TRBD2. Germline V gene data show CDR1 as MNHEY and CDR2 as SMNVEV (reference sequence). This CDR3 region has 15 residues. V trimming: 10 bases; J trimming: 4 bases; junction bases outside the gene matches: 11.

Many counts were recorded for this clonotype. J is TRBJ2-3 and V is TRBV7-2, with D perhaps matching TRBD2 (6 bases). Germline V lookup: CDR1 SGHTA, CDR2 FQGNSA. This CDR3 spans 17 amino acids. V was trimmed by 1 base and J by 0 bases, leaving 14 bases between them. The CDR3 loop reads CASSLVGVAASTDTQYF. The CDR3 region has the DNA TGTGCCAGCAGCTTAGTTGGAGTAGCGGCGAGCACAGATACGCAGTATTTT.

This clonotype was found many times. This rearrangement joins TRBV28 to TRBJ1-3, with D uncertain. With 0 bases removed from V and 3 bases from J, the gap between germline ends came to 6 bases. CDR3 size: 14 residues. Germline CDR1 and CDR2: MDHEN and SYDVKM. The CDR3 DNA reads TGTGCCAGCAGTTTATGGGGGAATGGAAACACCATATATTTT. The encoded protein is CASSLWGNGNTIYF.

The V call is TRBV9, the J call TRBJ2-7; D is uncertain. This CDR3 has 14 amino acids. V dropped 0 bases and J dropped 3 bases, with 10 bases sitting between them. Germline assignment: CDR1 SGDLS and CDR2 YYNGEE. For the CDR3, the DNA is TGTGCCAGCAGCGTAGGCGAAGTAAACTACGAGCAGTACTTC. Amino acids: CASSVGEVNYEQYF.

For this clonotype: A much larger clone differs from this one at a single base, so this may be a read error. Without the conserved terminal phenylalanine or tryptophan, this CDR3 likely stems from a read error. The rearrangement links TRBV7-3 to TRBJ2-1; TRBD2 agrees at 9 bases. V lost 4 bases, J lost 10 bases, and 8 bases stayed unmatched. This CDR3 spans 14 amino acids. Germline-derived CDR1 and CDR2 are SGHTA and FQGTGA. The CDR3 loop is CASSSSGGQEEQFL. The CDR3 DNA reads as TGTGCCAGCAGCTCAAGCGGGGGGCAGGAAGAGCAGTTCCTC.

V and J are TRBV27 and TRBJ2-7, with 7 bases lining up with TRBD1. V shed 3 bases, J shed 4 bases, and the junction held 9 bases outside the gene matches. The CDR3 contains 15 residues. Germline CDR1 is MNHEY and CDR2 is SMNVEV (reference sequence). CDR3 sequence: CASSLKGQALYEQYF. DNA for the CDR3: TGTGCCAGCAGTTTGAAAGGACAGGCCTTATACGAGCAGTACTTC.

The rearrangement uses TRBV7-2 and TRBJ1-5; TRBD1 might be the D (5 bases). This CDR3 comprises 16 residues. Trimming left V 1 base short and J 1 base short, with 11 bases between. CDR1 SGHTA and CDR2 FQGNSA come from the germline V gene. The CDR3 nucleotides are TGTGCCAGCAGCTTAGAGGGGATGTTGAGCAATCAGCCCCAGCATTTT. This codes for CASSLEGMLSNQPQHF.

CDR3 loop: CSASTSQTREQYF. The DNA of the CDR3 is TGCAGTGCTTCGACTAGCCAGACTCGAGAGCAGTACTTC. J is TRBJ2-7 and V is TRBV20-1, with 7 bases that match TRBD2. The CDR3 spans 13 residues. Germline V gene sequence: CDR1 DFQATT, CDR2 SNEGSKA (reference sequence). V shed 5 bases, J shed 7 bases, and the junction held 11 bases outside the gene matches.

This clonotype was seen repeatedly, ten times or more. CDR3 DNA: TGTGCCAGCAGCCCCCCAGCCAACCCTGGGACCCAGTACTTC. Protein product: CASSPPANPGTQYF. The chain is built from TRBV7-2 and TRBJ2-5, with unresolved D. Trimming took off 5 bases at V and 7 bases at J, with 17 bases between the two ends. This CDR3 comprises 14 residues. Germline V CDR1 and CDR2: SGHTA, FQGNSA.

Details on this clonotype: Possible read error: a much larger clone is one base away. V is TRBV28 and J is TRBJ2-1; D perhaps matches TRBD1 (6 bases). CDR1 and CDR2 from the germline V gene are MDHEN and SYDVKM. CDR3 length equals 12 residues. CDR3 sequence: CTSSGQFGEQFF. CDR3 sequence (DNA): TGTACCAGCAGTGGACAGTTCGGTGAGCAGTTCTTC.

There are a few counts of this clonotype. The V and J genes are TRBV7-8 and TRBJ2-1; no firm D call. The CDR3 extends over 17 amino acids. V was clipped by 0 bases and J by 6 bases, with 18 bases between them. Germline loops: CDR1 SGHVS, CDR2 FQNEAQ. Here the CDR3 DNA reads TGTGCCAGCAGCTTAGCGATCCTGGAAGTTTTAGCCAATGAGCAGTTCTTC. It specifies CASSLAILEVLANEQFF. The entire variable domain, with the rest obtained from reference TRBV7-8 and TRBJ2-1, is as follows: GAGVSQSPRYKVAKRGQDVALRCDPISGHVSLFWYQQALGQGPEFLTYFQNEAQLDKSGLPSDRFFAERPEGSVSTLKIQRTQQEDSAVYLCASSLAILEVLANEQFFGPGTRLTVL.

In its sample, this clonotype was seen a few times. The chain is built from TRBV19 and TRBJ2-7, with 7 bases fitting TRBD2. Germline V gene sequence: CDR1 LNHDA, CDR2 SQIVND (reference sequence). This CDR3 region has 16 residues. J gave up 2 bases and V 1 base, and 8 bases lay outside the gene matches. Here the CDR3 reads CASSIARASGTYEQYF. Here the CDR3 DNA reads TGTGCCAGTAGTATAGCAAGGGCTAGCGGAACCTACGAGCAGTACTTC.

The CDR3 sequence is CAITDGGADEQFF. CDR3 in DNA: TGTGCCATCACAGATGGAGGGGCCGATGAGCAGTTCTTC. V usage is TRBV10-3 and J usage is TRBJ2-1; D may be TRBD2 (6 bases). With 7 bases removed from V and 8 bases from J, the gap between germline ends came to 15 bases. There are 13 residues in the CDR3. Germline lookup yields CDR1 ENHRY and CDR2 SYGVKD.

V gene TRBV28 combines with J gene TRBJ2-7; a possible D gene is TRBD2 (5 bases). V gave up 6 bases and J gave up 2 bases, with 11 bases separating them. Germline CDR1 MDHEN, CDR2 SYDVKM. This CDR3 contains 13 residues. The CDR3: CASRSSGTYEQYF. Written as DNA, the CDR3 is TGTGCCAGCAGATCGAGCGGAACCTACGAGCAGTACTTC.

J is TRBJ1-2 and V is TRBV6-1; TRBD1 is a possible D gene (5 bases). Trimming took 6 bases from V and 8 from J, leaving 13 bases between them. Germline CDR1 MNHNS, CDR2 SASEGT. This CDR3 spans 12 amino acids. CDR3 nucleotide sequence: TGTGCCAGCAGCGCCCCAGGGTCCGGCTACACCTTC. Protein: CASSAPGSGYTF.

There are many counts of this clonotype. The chain has TRBV7-8 and TRBJ2-7, with D possibly matching TRBD1 (6 bases). CDR1 is SGHVS, CDR2 FQNEAQ, per germline. This CDR3 has 12 residues. V lost 2 bases and J 6 bases, leaving 8 bases between the germline ends. In nucleotides, the CDR3 is TGTGCCAGCAGCTTAAGCAGGGGCGAGCAGTACTTC. Translation gives CASSLSRGEQYF.

There are a few counts of this clonotype. The chain has TRBV11-2 and TRBJ2-6, with 10 positions matching TRBD1. The CDR3 is 20 residues long. CDR1 is SGHAT, CDR2 FQNNGV, per germline. V shed 3 bases and J 3 bases; nucleotides not matched to a gene: 14. DNA for the CDR3: TGTGCCAGCAGCTTCCCCAGACAGGGGGCCCCGTTCAGTGGGGCCAACGTCCTGACTTTC. Amino acids: CASSFPRQGAPFSGANVLTF.